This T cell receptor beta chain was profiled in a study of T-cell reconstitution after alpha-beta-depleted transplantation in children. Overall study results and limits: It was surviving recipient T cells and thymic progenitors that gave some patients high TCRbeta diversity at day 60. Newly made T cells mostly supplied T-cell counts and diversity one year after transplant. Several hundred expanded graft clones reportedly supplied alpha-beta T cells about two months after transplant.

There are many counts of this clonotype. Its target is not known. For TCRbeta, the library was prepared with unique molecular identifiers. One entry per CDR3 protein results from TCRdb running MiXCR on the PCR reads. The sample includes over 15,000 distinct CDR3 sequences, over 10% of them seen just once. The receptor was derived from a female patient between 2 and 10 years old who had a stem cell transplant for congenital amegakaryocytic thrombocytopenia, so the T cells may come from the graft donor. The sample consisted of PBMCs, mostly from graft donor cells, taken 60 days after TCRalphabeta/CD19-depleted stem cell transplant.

CDR3 region: CSADGQGQGYEQYF. The CDR3 coding sequence is TGCAGTGCAGACGGCCAGGGACAGGGTTACGAGCAGTACTTC. This sequence joins TRBV20-1 and TRBJ2-7; 9 bases agree with TRBD1. This CDR3 has 14 amino acids. Germline CDR1 reads DFQATT; CDR2 reads SNEGSKA (reference sequence). Trimming cost V 6 bases and J 4 bases; bases outside gene matches: 10.